This is a list of T cell receptor beta chains from one sample in a study of breast tumors, draining lymph nodes, adjacent tissues. TCRdb passed the multiplex PCR reads through MiXCR, listing each CDR3 protein once. The data hold under 20,000 distinct CDR3 sequences, with 43% observed a single time. Sequenced input: breast tumor tissue. These receptors all stem from a female donor with breast cancer. Some clones in this sample may be carry-over from other donors' samples. CDR3s leave out the opening cysteine and the closing phenylalanine or tryptophan.

TRBJ2-7 | TRBV6-5 | AGSSGTSGPYEQY
TRBJ2-7 | TRBV20-1 | SASGRTEEQY
TRBJ1-1 | TRBV6-5 | ASSYMAGPEAF
TRBJ2-5 | TRBV7-3 | ASSLIVEETQY
TRBJ1-5 | TRBV19 | ASSIETGRTDQPQH
TRBJ2-2 | TRBV4-2 | ASSQGTSDTGELF
TRBJ2-1 | TRBV4-2 | ASSQAGGRFEQF
TRBJ2-2 | TRBV11-2 | ASSLVEGTTGELF
TRBJ2-3 | TRBV5-1 | ASRPVGLAELADTQY
TRBJ2-7 | TRBV20-1 | SARGLAGDDEQY
TRBJ2-7 | TRBV12-2 | ASRVPGQRLATYEQY
TRBJ1-2 | TRBV7-9 | ASSHPRGTGGANGYT
TRBJ2-5 | TRBV7-3 | ASSLSGRPETQY
TRBJ2-7 | TRBV6-5 | ASSHSGVRVPGDQY
TRBJ2-1 | TRBV9 | ASSVDPGNNEQF
TRBJ2-1 | TRBV4-1 | ASSQELAGPTIQQF